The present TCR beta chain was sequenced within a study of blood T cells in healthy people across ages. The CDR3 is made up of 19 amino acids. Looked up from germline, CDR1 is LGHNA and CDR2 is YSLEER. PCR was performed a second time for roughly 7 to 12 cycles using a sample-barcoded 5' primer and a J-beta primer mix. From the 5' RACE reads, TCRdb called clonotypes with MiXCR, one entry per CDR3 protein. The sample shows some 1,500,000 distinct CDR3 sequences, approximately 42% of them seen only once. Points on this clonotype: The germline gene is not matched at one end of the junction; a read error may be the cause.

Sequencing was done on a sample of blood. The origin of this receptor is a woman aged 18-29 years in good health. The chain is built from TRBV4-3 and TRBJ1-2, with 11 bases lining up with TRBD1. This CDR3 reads CASGQIISSWDRGNYGYTF. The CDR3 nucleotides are TGCGCCAGCGGCCAAATCATAAGCAGTTGGGACAGGGGGAACTATGGCTACACCTTC.